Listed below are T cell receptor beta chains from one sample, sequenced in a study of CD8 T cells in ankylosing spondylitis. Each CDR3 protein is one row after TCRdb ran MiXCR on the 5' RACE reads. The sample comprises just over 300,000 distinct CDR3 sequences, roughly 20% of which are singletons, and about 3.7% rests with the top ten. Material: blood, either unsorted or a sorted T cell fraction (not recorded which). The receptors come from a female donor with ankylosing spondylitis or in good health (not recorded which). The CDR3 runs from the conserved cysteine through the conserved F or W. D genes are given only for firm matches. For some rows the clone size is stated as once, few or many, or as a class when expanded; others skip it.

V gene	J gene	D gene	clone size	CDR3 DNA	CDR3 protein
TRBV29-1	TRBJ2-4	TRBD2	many	TGCAGCGTTGTAGCGGGAGGGCAAAACATTCAGTACTTC	CSVVAGGQNIQYF
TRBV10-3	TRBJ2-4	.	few	TGTGCCATCAGTGAGTCGGCCGCGAGCCCCCGGCGAAACATTCAGTACTTC	CAISESAASPRRNIQYF
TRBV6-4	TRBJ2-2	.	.	TGTGCCAGCAGTGAAAAGTTCTACACCGGGGAGCTGTTTTTT	CASSEKFYTGELFF
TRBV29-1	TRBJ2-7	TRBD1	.	TGCAGCGTTGAAGTTTTGGTGGGACAGAGCTCCTACGAGCAGTACTTC	CSVEVLVGQSSYEQYF
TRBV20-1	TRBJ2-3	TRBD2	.	TGCAGTGCGCTCAGCGGGAGAGGAACAGATACGCAGTATTTT	CSALSGRGTDTQYF
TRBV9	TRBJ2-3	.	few	TGTGCCAGCAGCGTCAGGCCGTCAGGGGCGGGTGATACGCAGTATTTT	CASSVRPSGAGDTQYF
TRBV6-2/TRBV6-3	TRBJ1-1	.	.	TGTGCCAGCAGTTACGTAGTCCGGGCCTCTGAAGCTTTCTTT	CASSYVVRASEAFF
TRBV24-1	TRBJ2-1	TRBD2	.	TGTGCCACCAGCTTAGCGGGAGGGGAAGACGAGCAGTTCTTC	CATSLAGGEDEQFF
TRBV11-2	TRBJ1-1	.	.	TGTGCCAGCAGCTTAGATCGACTATCGAACACTGAAGCTTTCTTT	CASSLDRLSNTEAFF
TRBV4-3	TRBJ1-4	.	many	TGCGCCAGCAGCCAAGCCTCGGGGGGACGAAATGAAAAACTGTTTTTT	CASSQASGGRNEKLFF
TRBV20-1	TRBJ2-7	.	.	TGCAGTGCTACCGGGGTGGGGCAAGACGAGCAGTACTTC	CSATGVGQDEQYF
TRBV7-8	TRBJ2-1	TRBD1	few	TGTGCCAGCAGTTCGGGACAGGGGAGGGATGAGCAGTTCTTC	CASSSGQGRDEQFF
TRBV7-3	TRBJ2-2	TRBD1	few	TGTGCCAGCAGCTTCCGGGACAGGGGAGGGACCGGGGAGCTGTTTTTT	CASSFRDRGGTGELFF
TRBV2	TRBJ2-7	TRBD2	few	TGTGCCAGCAGTGAAGCGCTTCATAGCGGGGAGTACTTC	CASSEALHSGEYF
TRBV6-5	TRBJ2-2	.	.	TGTGCCAGCGGGCGGGGCACCGGGGAGCTGTTTTTT	CASGRGTGELFF
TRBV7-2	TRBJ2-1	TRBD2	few	TGTGCCAGCAGCCCTAGCGGGACAAATGATGAGCAGTTCTTC	CASSPSGTNDEQFF
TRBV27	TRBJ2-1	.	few	TGTGCCAGCACTAGAGGGCCAATCAATGAGCAGTTCTTC	CASTRGPINEQFF
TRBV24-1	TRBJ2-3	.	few	TGTGCCACCAGTGAAGGTGCGCCGGTAGATACGCAGTATTTT	CATSEGAPVDTQYF
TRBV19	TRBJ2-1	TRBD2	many	TGCGCCTCCTCCTTTCGAGCGGGACGGTCCTACAATGAGCAGTTCTTC	CASSFRAGRSYNEQFF
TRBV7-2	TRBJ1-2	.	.	TGTGCCAGCAGCTTCCTCTCCCCGGGGCGGGGGTATGGCTACACCTTC	CASSFLSPGRGYGYTF
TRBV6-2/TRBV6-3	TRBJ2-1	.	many	TGTGCCAGCAGCCGGACAAATGAGCAGTTCTTC	CASSRTNEQFF
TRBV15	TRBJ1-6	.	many	TGTGCCACCAGCAGAGACCCGGGACTCGGGAATTCACCCCTCCACTTT	CATSRDPGLGNSPLHF
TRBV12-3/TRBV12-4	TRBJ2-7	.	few	TGTGCCAGCACGCTGACCGGGACTCGCTACGAGCAGTACTTC	CASTLTGTRYEQYF
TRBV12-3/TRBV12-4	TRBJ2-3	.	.	TGTGCCAGCAGTAGGGAGCAGGCAGATACGCAGTATTTT	CASSREQADTQYF
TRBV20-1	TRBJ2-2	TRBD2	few	TGCAGTGCACCCCGGACTAGCCCTAGTACCGGGGAGCTGTTTTTT	CSAPRTSPSTGELFF
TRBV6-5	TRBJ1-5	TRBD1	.	TGTGCCAGCAGTGCCCAGGGACAGGGGCAGAATCAGCCCCAGCATTTT	CASSAQGQGQNQPQHF
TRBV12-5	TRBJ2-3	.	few	TGTGCTAGTGGCCCGGGAGGTGGGGGCGCAGATACGCAGTATTTT	CASGPGGGGADTQYF
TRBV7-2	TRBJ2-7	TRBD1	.	TGTGCCAGCAGCTCGGGACAGGGGGAGGGCGAGCAGTACTTC	CASSSGQGEGEQYF
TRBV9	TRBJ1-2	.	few	TGTGCCAGCAGCGTAGGCGGCTGGGGCAAGGGCTACACCTTC	CASSVGGWGKGYTF
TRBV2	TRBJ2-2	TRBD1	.	TGTGCCAGCAGTGACGGTCAGGGGGCTTTCGGGGAGCTGTTTTTT	CASSDGQGAFGELFF
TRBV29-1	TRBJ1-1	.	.	TGCAGCGTTGGTAGAGTAATGGCCGATGAAGCTTTCTTT	CSVGRVMADEAFF
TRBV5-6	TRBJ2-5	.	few	TGTGCCAGCAGCTGGAATTCGGGAGAAGAGACCCAGTACTTC	CASSWNSGEETQYF
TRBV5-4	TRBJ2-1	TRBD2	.	TGTGCCAGCAGCTTTGGGACTAGCGGGAGATCCTACAATGAGCAGTTCTTC	CASSFGTSGRSYNEQFF
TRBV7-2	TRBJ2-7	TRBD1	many	TGTGCCAGCAGCTTAAGGACAGGGGAAATCTCCTACGAGCAGTACTTC	CASSLRTGEISYEQYF
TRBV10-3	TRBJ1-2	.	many	TGTGCCATCAGTGAGCGGGCAGATCATGGCTACACCTTC	CAISERADHGYTF
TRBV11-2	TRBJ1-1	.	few	TGTGCCAGCAGCTTAGCCCGGATGAACACTGAAGCTTTCTTT	CASSLARMNTEAFF